This is a list of T cell receptor beta chains from one sample in a study of T cell responses to AZD1222 COVID-19 vaccine. Some clones are missing from TCRdb's copy, which holds only in-frame ones; the method was immunoSEQ multiplex PCR. The data contain 100,000 to 150,000 clones, more than 90% of them seen just once; the ten biggest clones take up under 2%. Sequencing was performed on peripheral blood, taken 28 days after the second AZD1222 dose. All receptors come from an adult who received the AZD1222 COVID-19 vaccine. Both conserved end residues are part of each CDR3. D genes are given only for firm matches. A clone size is listed for some rows: how often the clone was seen (once, few, many), or a class if it is expanded.

clone size	V gene	D gene	J gene	CDR3 protein	CDR3 DNA
-	TRBV30	-	TRBJ2-2	CAWRAAAGELFF	TGTGCCTGGAGAGCCGCCGCCGGGGAGCTGTTTTTT
-	TRBV5-6	-	TRBJ2-7	CASSSPPLENEQYF	TGTGCCAGCAGCTCTCCCCCTCTGGAAAACGAGCAGTACTTC
-	TRBV7-8	-	TRBJ1-2	CASSLEVLPRGGYTF	TGTGCCAGCAGCTTAGAAGTCCTACCTAGGGGGGGCTACACCTTC
-	TRBV25-1	TRBD1	TRBJ2-7	CASSAGTGGREQYF	TGTGCCAGCAGTGCCGGGACAGGGGGCCGCGAGCAGTACTTC
-	TRBV6-5	-	TRBJ1-6	CASSSYNSPLHF	TGTGCCAGCAGCTCCTATAATTCACCCCTCCACTTT
-	TRBV5-1	-	TRBJ1-1	CASSLNTGMNTEAFF	TGCGCCAGCAGCTTGAATACAGGGATGAACACTGAAGCTTTCTTT
-	TRBV30	TRBD2	TRBJ2-1	CAWSRLAGIYNEQFF	TGTGCCTGGAGTAGACTAGCGGGGATCTACAATGAGCAGTTCTTC
-	TRBV24-1	-	TRBJ2-1	CATSDSPSGPLTAYNEQFF	TGTGCCACCAGTGATTCCCCGTCAGGGCCGCTCACCGCTTACAATGAGCAGTTCTTC
-	TRBV5-1	-	TRBJ1-2	CASSLGQEGYGYTF	TGCGCCAGCAGCTTGGGACAGGAGGGTTATGGCTACACCTTC
-	TRBV10-3	-	TRBJ2-3	CAINRASTDTQYF	TGTGCCATCAACCGAGCGAGCACAGATACGCAGTATTTT
-	TRBV2	-	TRBJ1-6	CASSEYRVGSPLHF	TGTGCCAGCAGTGAGTACAGGGTTGGCTCACCCCTCCACTTT
-	TRBV6-1	-	TRBJ1-2	CASSENGREDYGYTF	TGTGCCAGCAGTGAAAACGGCAGGGAGGACTATGGCTACACCTTC
-	TRBV15	-	TRBJ2-7	CATSSRNYRDGSYEQYF	TGTGCCACCAGCAGCCGGAATTACCGGGACGGATCCTACGAGCAGTACTTC
-	TRBV6-2/TRBV6-3	TRBD2	TRBJ2-5	CASSSGGAEETQYF	TGTGCCAGCAGTTCCGGGGGGGCGGAAGAGACCCAGTACTTC
-	TRBV10-1	TRBD2	TRBJ2-1	CASSEQYLAGCEQFF	TGCGCCAGCAGTGAGCAATATCTAGCGGGTTGTGAGCAGTTCTTC
-	TRBV3-1/TRBV3-2	-	TRBJ1-6	CASSQENSHSPLHF	TGTGCCAGCAGCCAAGAAAACAGCCATTCACCCCTCCACTTT
-	TRBV7-2	TRBD1	TRBJ1-6	CASTFRGRGNSPLHF	TGTGCCAGCACCTTCAGGGGGCGGGGTAATTCACCCCTCCACTTT
-	TRBV4-1	-	TRBJ1-6	CASSHGWAGRNSPLHF	TGCGCCAGCAGCCACGGTTGGGCAGGGCGTAATTCACCCCTCCACTTT
-	TRBV28	-	TRBJ2-1	CASSFSRGEFF	TGTGCCAGCAGTTTCAGTCGGGGTGAGTTCTTC
-	TRBV30	-	TRBJ2-7	CAWSPGLLKYF	TGTGCCTGGAGCCCTGGGCTCCTCAAGTACTTC
once	TRBV5-5	-	TRBJ1-4	CASSFLGEVNEKLFF	TGTGCCAGCAGCTTTCTGGGAGAGGTAAATGAAAAACTGTTTTTT
-	TRBV6-5	-	TRBJ1-1	CASSSVVVPNTEAFF	TGTGCCAGCAGTTCCGTCGTGGTACCGAACACTGAAGCTTTCTTT
once	TRBV6-5	-	TRBJ2-7	CASRDTGAYEQYF	TGTGCCAGCAGGGACACTGGGGCCTACGAGCAGTACTTC
few	TRBV6-5	-	TRBJ2-7	CASSPSGGSSYEQYF	TGTGCCAGCAGCCCCTCTGGGGGGAGCTCCTACGAGCAGTACTTC
-	TRBV11-2	-	TRBJ1-6	CASSLLRVSSPLHF	TGTGCCAGCAGCTTACTAAGAGTGTCCTCACCCCTCCACTTT
few	TRBV7-9	-	TRBJ1-2	CASSSRDFYGYTF	TGTGCCAGCAGTTCCCGGGACTTCTATGGCTACACCTTC
-	TRBV14	-	TRBJ2-5	CASSQSGAGRYQETQYF	TGTGCCAGCAGCCAATCGGGGGCAGGCCGGTACCAAGAGACCCAGTACTTC
-	TRBV19	-	TRBJ2-7	CASRRKTDSYEQYF	TGTGCCAGTAGACGGAAGACAGACTCCTACGAGCAGTACTTC
once	TRBV5-1	-	TRBJ2-3	CASSWGQPADTQYF	TGCGCCAGCAGCTGGGGCCAACCCGCAGATACGCAGTATTTT
-	TRBV5-5	-	TRBJ1-2	CASLTAAQRGYGYTF	TGTGCCAGCCTCACGGCAGCTCAAAGGGGCTATGGCTACACCTTC
-	TRBV12-3/TRBV12-4	-	TRBJ1-3	CASSPTAGNTIYF	TGTGCCAGCAGCCCGACCGCGGGAAACACCATATATTTT
once	TRBV5-1	TRBD2	TRBJ2-2	CASTSPTSGPGELFF	TGCGCCAGCACCTCCCCGACTAGCGGCCCCGGGGAGCTGTTTTTT
-	TRBV10-2	TRBD2	TRBJ2-5	CASSEPGLASETQYF	TGCGCCAGCAGTGAGCCGGGACTAGCCTCCGAGACCCAGTACTTC
-	TRBV30	-	TRBJ2-1	CAWSVGSPGGQFF	TGTGCCTGGAGTGTAGGCTCTCCGGGCGGGCAGTTCTTC
once	TRBV29-1	-	TRBJ1-4	CSVVGPPQGNNEKLFF	TGCAGCGTTGTGGGCCCCCCCCAGGGGAATAATGAAAAACTGTTTTTT
-	TRBV7-9	-	TRBJ1-1	CASSLSGTGNTEAFF	TGTGCCAGCAGCTTATCTGGGACGGGGAACACTGAAGCTTTCTTT
-	TRBV6-2/TRBV6-3	-	TRBJ2-3	CASSSADTQYF	TGTGCCAGCAGTTCGGCAGATACGCAGTATTTT
-	TRBV2	-	TRBJ1-6	CASRDPGSYNSPLHF	TGTGCCAGCAGAGATCCCGGGAGCTATAATTCACCCCTCCACTTT
-	TRBV30	-	TRBJ1-1	CAWSVLVSRTEAFF	TGTGCCTGGAGTGTACTCGTTTCCCGGACTGAAGCTTTCTTT
-	TRBV4-3	TRBD1	TRBJ1-1	CASSRWGTANTEAFF	TGCGCCAGCAGCCGCTGGGGGACAGCGAACACTGAAGCTTTCTTT
-	TRBV16	TRBD1	TRBJ1-5	CASSPRTGFQPQHF	TGTGCCAGCAGCCCTCGGACAGGGTTCCAGCCCCAGCATTTT
-	TRBV4-3	-	TRBJ1-2	CASSQYQQTNYGYTF	TGCGCCAGCAGCCAATACCAGCAAACAAACTATGGCTACACCTTC
-	TRBV28	TRBD2	TRBJ2-3	CASSRAVRGRLGNTQYF	TGTGCCAGCAGTAGGGCCGTCCGCGGGAGGTTAGGAAATACGCAGTATTTT
once	TRBV14	-	TRBJ1-3	CASSISISGNTIYF	TGTGCCAGCAGCATCAGCATCTCTGGAAACACCATATATTTT
-	TRBV6-6	-	TRBJ1-2	CAMGGLHYGYTF	TGTGCCATGGGGGGGCTTCACTATGGCTACACCTTC
-	TRBV25-1	TRBD2	TRBJ2-1	CASSVRVGLGSNEQFF	TGTGCCAGCAGTGTAAGGGTAGGACTAGGGTCTAATGAGCAGTTCTTC
-	TRBV7-3	-	TRBJ2-3	CASSFSSTDTQYF	TGTGCCAGCAGCTTCTCTAGCACAGATACGCAGTATTTT
few	TRBV5-1	TRBD1	TRBJ2-5	CASSPWTGPQETQYF	TGCGCCAGCAGCCCCTGGACAGGCCCCCAAGAGACCCAGTACTTC
-	TRBV5-8	-	TRBJ2-1	CASSPGSVPSYNEQFF	TGTGCCAGCAGCCCCGGGTCGGTTCCTTCCTACAATGAGCAGTTCTTC
-	TRBV27	-	TRBJ1-5	CARVENSNQPQHF	TGTGCCAGGGTCGAAAATAGCAATCAGCCCCAGCATTTT
-	TRBV5-1	TRBD1	TRBJ1-5	CASSLYGTVNQPQHF	TGCGCCAGCAGCTTGTATGGGACAGTGAATCAGCCCCAGCATTTT
-	TRBV29-1	-	TRBJ2-2	CSVEKQLNTGELFF	TGCAGCGTTGAAAAACAGCTGAACACCGGGGAGCTGTTTTTT
once	TRBV30	-	TRBJ1-2	CAWSPRGYGYTF	TGTGCCTGGAGCCCTCGGGGCTATGGCTACACCTTC